These 10 T cell receptor beta chains were all obtained from the same sample, sequenced in a study of cytomegalovirus exposure and HLA in healthy donors. Sequenced by immunoSEQ multiplex PCR; TCRdb stores in-frame clones only, minus some. The sample contains roughly 250,000 clones, 90% of which appear only once. The sample taken for sequencing was PBMCs. These receptors all stem from a young woman in good health and CMV-seronegative.

The CDR3 coding sequence is TGTGCCAGCAGCTACACGAGGGGGCTGGAGACCCAGTACTTC. Protein: CASSYTRGLETQYF. V gene TRBV6-6 combines with J gene TRBJ2-5; 7 nucleotides align to TRBD1. CDR3 length equals 14 residues. V lost 6 bases and J lost 5; bases outside the gene matches: 9. From germline, CDR1 is MNHNY and CDR2 SVGAGI (reference sequence).

This clone was detected a few times. V gene TRBV18 combines with J gene TRBJ1-2, with 9 positions matching TRBD1. Germline CDR1 and CDR2: KGHSH and LQKENI. The trim removed 3 bases at V and 7 bases at J, leaving 0 bases unmatched. The CDR3 is made up of 12 amino acids. The CDR3 is CASSPDRGGYTF. In DNA, the CDR3 is TGTGCCAGCTCACCGGACAGGGGTGGCTACACCTTC. Full variable domain (rest looked up from reference TRBV18 and TRBJ1-2): NAGVMQNPRHLVRRRGQEARLRCSPMKGHSHVYWYRQLPEEGLKFMVYLQKENIIDESGMPKERFSAEFPKEGPSILRIQQVVRGDSAAYFCASSPDRGGYTFGSGTRLTVV.

V gene TRBV27 combines with J gene TRBJ1-5; tentatively, D is TRBD1 (6 bases). The germline CDR1 and CDR2 sequences are MNHEY and SMNVEV (reference sequence). The CDR3 is made up of 11 amino acids. Trimming stripped 8 bases from V and 7 bases from J, with 9 bases between. The DNA of the CDR3 is TGTGCCAGCGGGGGCGGCCAGCCCCAGCATTTT. Translated, it gives CASGGGQPQHF.

The V call is TRBV18, the J call TRBJ1-4; D gene uncertain. This CDR3 contains 16 residues. Germline V gives CDR1 KGHSH, CDR2 LQKENI. Trimming took off 3 bases at V and 0 bases at J, with 11 bases between the two ends. CDR3 nucleotides: TGTGCCAGCTCACCCGGCAGTGAGGCAACTAATGAAAAACTGTTTTTT. Translation: CASSPGSEATNEKLFF. Full variable domain (remainder filled in from reference TRBV18 and TRBJ1-4): NAGVMQNPRHLVRRRGQEARLRCSPMKGHSHVYWYRQLPEEGLKFMVYLQKENIIDESGMPKERFSAEFPKEGPSILRIQQVVRGDSAAYFCASSPGSEATNEKLFFGSGTQLSVL.

The chain employs TRBV7-9 and TRBJ1-1; possible D gene TRBD1, 5 bases. Deletions cut 1 base from V and 1 base from J, with 13 bases between. CDR1 SEHNR and CDR2 FQNEAQ come from the germline V gene (reference sequence). CDR3 length: 16 amino acids. CDR3 sequence reads: CASSLGEGRGNTEAFF. CDR3 nucleotide sequence: TGTGCCAGCAGCTTAGGGGAGGGGCGGGGGAACACTGAAGCTTTCTTT.

This clone has a single count. The rearrangement links TRBV11-1 to TRBJ2-2, with 7 nucleotides matching TRBD2. J was trimmed by 3 bases and V by 2 bases; bases with no gene match: 3. The CDR3 runs 15 residues. CDR1 is SGHAT, CDR2 FQDESV, per germline (reference sequence). The CDR3 nucleotides are TGTGCCAGCAGCTTATCGGGGGGATACACCGGGGAGCTGTTTTTT. It is translated as CASSLSGGYTGELFF.

The V and J genes are TRBV5-1 and TRBJ1-4; D gene uncertain. Germline CDR1 is SGHRS and CDR2 is YFSETQ. The ends were cut back, 4 bases at V and 0 bases at J, with 10 bases in the middle. This CDR3 has 15 amino acids. The CDR3 sequence is CASSARESTNEKLFF. CDR3 DNA: TGCGCCAGCAGCGCCCGGGAATCAACTAATGAAAAACTGTTTTTT.

This chain connects TRBV18 to TRBJ2-7; 8 nucleotides match TRBD1. This CDR3 is 14 amino acids long. Germline V gene data show CDR1 as KGHSH and CDR2 as LQKENI. V lost 3 bases to trimming and J lost 2 bases; unmatched junction nucleotides: 3. CDR3 nucleotides: TGTGCCAGCTCACCGACAGGGGTGACCTACGAGCAGTACGTC. Its protein is CASSPTGVTYEQYV.

The chain is built from TRBV7-6 and TRBJ1-2; D gene ambiguous. The CDR3 totals 15 residues. V dropped 6 bases and J dropped 0 bases, with 14 bases sitting between them. Germline V lookup: CDR1 SGHVS, CDR2 FNYEAQ. CDR3: CASREADLANYGYTF. CDR3 DNA sequence: TGTGCCAGCAGAGAGGCAGACTTGGCTAACTATGGCTACACCTTC.

The chain combines TRBV27 with TRBJ2-7; D might be TRBD2 (6 bases). Germline V gene sequence: CDR1 MNHEY, CDR2 SMNVEV (reference sequence). This CDR3 region has 14 residues. V shed 2 bases and J shed 2 bases, with 10 bases lying between them. As DNA, the CDR3 is TGTGCCAGCAGTTTAGGGACTTCCCCCTACGAGCAGTACGTC. It encodes CASSLGTSPYEQYV.